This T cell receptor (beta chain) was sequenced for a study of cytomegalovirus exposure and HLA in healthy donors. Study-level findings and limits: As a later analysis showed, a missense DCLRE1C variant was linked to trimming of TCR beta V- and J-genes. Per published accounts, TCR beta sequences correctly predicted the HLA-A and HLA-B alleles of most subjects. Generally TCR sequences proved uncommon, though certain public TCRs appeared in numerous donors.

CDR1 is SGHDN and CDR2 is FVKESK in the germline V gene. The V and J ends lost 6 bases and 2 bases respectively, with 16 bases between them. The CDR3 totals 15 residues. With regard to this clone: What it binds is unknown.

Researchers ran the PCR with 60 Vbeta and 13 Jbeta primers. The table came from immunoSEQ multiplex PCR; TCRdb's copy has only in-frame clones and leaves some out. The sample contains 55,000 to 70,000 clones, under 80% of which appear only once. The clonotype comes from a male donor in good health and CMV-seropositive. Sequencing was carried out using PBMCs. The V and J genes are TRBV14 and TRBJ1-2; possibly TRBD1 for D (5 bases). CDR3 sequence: CASSHHVTGNYGYTF. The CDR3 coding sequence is TGTGCCAGCAGTCACCACGTAACAGGCAACTATGGCTACACCTTC.